This TCR beta chain comes out of a study of T-cell reconstitution after alpha-beta-depleted transplantation in children. Construction of the TCRbeta library involved unique molecular identifiers. From the PCR reads, TCRdb called clonotypes with MiXCR, one entry per CDR3 protein. The sample records around 300,000 distinct CDR3 sequences, approximately 10% being singletons. The CDR3 is made up of 15 amino acids. Germline V gene sequence: CDR1 DFQATT, CDR2 SNEGSKA (reference sequence). V shed 5 bases and J 2 bases; nucleotides not matched to a gene: 7. This clonotype was counted many times. This TCR was sampled from a male patient aged 2 to 9 who had a stem cell transplant for chronic granulomatous disease, so the T cells may come from the graft donor. The sample was peripheral blood, taken 180 days after TCRalphabeta/CD19-depleted stem cell transplant. The chain joins TRBV20-1 to TRBJ2-3, with 10 nucleotides matching TRBD2. The CDR3 nucleotides read TGCAGTGCTGTAGCACTAGCGGGGAACACAGATACGCAGTATTTT. Protein: CSAVALAGNTDTQYF.